This T cell receptor beta chain was profiled in a study of blood T cell repertoires in COVID-19. V lost 4 bases and J lost 9, with 13 bases in between. From germline, CDR1 is MNHEY and CDR2 SVGAGI. CDR3 size: 14 residues. TCRdb's table, derived via immunoSEQ multiplex PCR, lists solely in-frame clones and lacks some. The top ten clones hold around 0.53% of a sample with 150,000 to 200,000 clones, over 75% of them seen once. This TCR was recovered from a man aged 45-65 years with acute or convalescent COVID-19. This rearrangement joins TRBV6-5 to TRBJ1-6; tentatively, D is TRBD1 (6 bases). Sequenced input: peripheral blood. CDR3 sequence (DNA): TGTGCCAGCAGTTTCAGGGGTGAGGGTTCACCCCTCCACTTT. This translates into CASSFRGEGSPLHF.